The present entry profiles one TCR beta chain with its context. The CDR3 is made up of 14 amino acids. The germline V gene encodes CDR1 MNHEY and CDR2 SVGAGI. Trimming cost V 6 bases and J 6 bases, with 18 bases left between them. These data come from a study of blood T cell repertoires in COVID-19. Under the authors' procedure: Reference gene primer amplification in the assay estimated nucleated cell counts. Assay: immunoSEQ multiplex PCR; the TCRdb copy retains only in-frame clones and omits some. V and J calls and clone size are copied from that table; D and trimming were computed from the DNA. The sample lists some 280,000 clones, 75% to 90% occurring once.

Sequenced input: peripheral blood. This TCR was recovered from a woman aged 25 to 45 with active or convalescent COVID-19. The chain combines TRBV6-5 with TRBJ2-7, with D perhaps matching TRBD2 (5 bases). The CDR3 protein is CASSRSGESSEQYF. The DNA for the CDR3 is TGTGCCAGCAGCCGGTCTGGGGAGTCGTCCGAGCAGTACTTC.